The 28 T cell receptor beta chains below were found in one sample sequenced in a study of blood T cell repertoires in COVID-19. Repertoires were generated with immunoSEQ multiplex PCR, while TCRdb's copy carries only in-frame clones and drops some. The data show approximately 130,000 clones, roughly 79% seen once. Material: peripheral blood. Receptors originate from a man at least 80 years old with acute or convalescent COVID-19.

The chain joins TRBV3-1 (or the pseudogene TRBV3-2) to TRBJ2-7; TRBD1 is a possible D gene (5 bases). The CDR3 covers 13 residues. Germline CDR1 LGHDT, CDR2 YNNKEL (reference sequence). V dropped 3 bases and J dropped 2 bases, with 8 bases sitting between them. CDR3: CASSQQGTYEQYF. CDR3 in DNA: TGTGCCAGCAGCCAGCAGGGAACCTACGAGCAGTACTTC.

The chain employs TRBV5-4 and TRBJ1-2; 9 bases align to TRBD1. V trimming: 3 bases; J trimming: 8 bases; junction bases outside the gene matches: 2. In germline, CDR1 is SGHNT, CDR2 YYREEE (reference sequence). The CDR3 is made up of 12 amino acids. CDR3 coding DNA: TGTGCCAGCAGCTATGACAGGGGGGGCTACACCTTC. Translation: CASSYDRGGYTF. Full variable domain (missing parts from reference TRBV5-4 and TRBJ1-2): ETGVTQSPTHLIKTRGQQVTLRCSSQSGHNTVSWYQQALGQGPQFIFQYYREEENGRGNFPPRFSGLQFPNYSSELNVNALELDDSALYLCASSYDRGGYTFGSGTRLTVV.

The J gene is TRBJ1-5, the V gene TRBV12-3 or TRBV12-4; D call uncertain. CDR3 size: 12 residues. With 2 bases removed from V and 5 bases from J, the gap between germline ends came to 4 bases. The CDR3 DNA is TGTGCCAGCAGTTTAAGAGATCAGCCCCAGCATTTT. Protein product: CASSLRDQPQHF.

This chain links TRBV24-1 with TRBJ1-2; D uncertain. V was pared by 4 bases and J by 14 bases, with 19 bases between. The germline V gene has CDR1 KGHDR and CDR2 SFDVKD. CDR3 length: 13 residues. The CDR3 spells CATSDRTRTVVTF. Written as DNA, the CDR3 is TGTGCCACCAGTGACCGGACTAGGACGGTGGTTACCTTC.

The chain recombines TRBV19 with TRBJ1-4; 9 bases are a match to TRBD1. The CDR3 is made up of 16 amino acids. The ends lost 4 bases at V and 3 bases at J; junction bases unmatched: 6. Germline CDR1 is LNHDA and CDR2 is SQIVND (reference sequence). The chain's CDR3 is CASSRIRDRANEKLFF. The CDR3 bases are TGTGCCAGTAGTAGGATTCGGGACAGGGCTAATGAAAAACTGTTTTTT.

The chain employs TRBV7-9 and TRBJ2-1; weak D call: TRBD2 (6 bases). From germline, CDR1 is SEHNR and CDR2 FQNEAQ (reference sequence). This CDR3 has 15 amino acids. V lost 2 bases, J lost 3 bases, and 11 bases lay in between. This CDR3 reads CASSLPTGLYNEQFF. For the CDR3, the DNA is TGTGCCAGCAGCTTACCTACGGGACTCTACAATGAGCAGTTCTTC.

The V gene is TRBV27, the J gene TRBJ1-6, with D maybe TRBD1 (6 bases). V lost 4 bases, J lost 12 bases, and 13 bases lay in between. The CDR3 extends over 13 amino acids. Germline V gene sequence: CDR1 MNHEY, CDR2 SMNVEV (reference sequence). CDR3 residues: CASSYAQGLPLHF. CDR3 nucleotides: TGTGCCAGCAGTTACGCACAGGGTCTACCCCTCCACTTT.

This CDR3 is CASSMTGLYNSPLHF. The CDR3 DNA reads as TGTGCCAGTAGTATGACAGGACTCTATAATTCACCCCTCCACTTT. The V gene is TRBV19, the J gene TRBJ1-6, with D tentatively TRBD1 (6 bases). Trimming took off 3 bases at V and 3 bases at J, with 9 bases between the two ends. This CDR3 is 15 amino acids long. Germline assignment: CDR1 LNHDA and CDR2 SQIVND (reference sequence).

V usage is TRBV7-8 and J usage is TRBJ2-1, with D maybe TRBD1 (5 bases). This CDR3 is 15 amino acids long. The V and J ends lost 5 bases and 5 bases respectively, with 16 bases between them. Germline CDR1 SGHVS, CDR2 FQNEAQ. For the CDR3, the DNA is TGTGCCAGCAGCCGAGCCAGGGTTTCCAACAATGAGCAGTTCTTC. Amino acid sequence: CASSRARVSNNEQFF.

This chain joins TRBV7-8 and TRBJ2-7, with TRBD2 matching over 10 bases. CDR1 SGHVS and CDR2 FQNEAQ come from the germline V gene. This CDR3 spans 15 amino acids. Trimming at V came to 3 bases and at J to 2 bases, leaving 4 bases not matched to a gene. The CDR3: CASSLLAGETYEQYF. The CDR3 coding sequence is TGTGCCAGCAGCTTGCTAGCGGGGGAAACCTACGAGCAGTACTTC.

The genes are TRBV19 and TRBJ2-5, with 8 nucleotides matching TRBD1. V lost 6 bases to trimming and J lost 5 bases; unmatched junction nucleotides: 5. CDR3 length: 13 residues. Germline CDR1 is LNHDA and CDR2 is SQIVND (reference sequence). CDR3 DNA: TGTGCCAGTAGAAGGGACAGGTCTGAGACCCAGTACTTC. This sequence encodes CASRRDRSETQYF.

The count of this clone is one. The chain joins TRBV5-1 to TRBJ2-3, with 11 bases lining up with TRBD1. The trim removed 3 bases at V and 1 base at J, leaving 7 bases unmatched. The V gene's germline CDR1 is SGHRS and CDR2 YFSETQ. This CDR3 has 17 amino acids. The CDR3 here is CASSYRSGQGGTDTQYF. The DNA for the CDR3 is TGCGCCAGCAGCTATAGATCGGGACAGGGGGGCACAGATACGCAGTATTTT.

This clone was found once. The chain couples TRBV27 to TRBJ2-7; 10 bases match TRBD1. Germline V gene lookup returns CDR1 MNHEY and CDR2 SMNVEV (reference sequence). Trimming at V came to 2 bases and at J to 6 bases, leaving 7 bases not matched to a gene. CDR3 size: 15 residues. CDR3 protein: CASSLKPGQGTEQYF. The DNA for the CDR3 is TGTGCCAGCAGTTTAAAACCGGGACAGGGGACCGAGCAGTACTTC.

This rearrangement joins TRBV7-9 to TRBJ1-1; perhaps TRBD1 as D (5 bases). The CDR3 is made up of 14 amino acids. Trimming stripped 2 bases from V and 0 bases from J, with 7 bases between. Germline values: CDR1 SEHNR, CDR2 FQNEAQ (reference sequence). The chain's CDR3 is CASSLQGMNTEAFF. Written as DNA, the CDR3 is TGTGCCAGCAGCTTACAGGGCATGAACACTGAAGCTTTCTTT.

The CDR3 reads CATSAGFGTNEKLFF. The CDR3 DNA follows: TGTGCCACCAGCGCGGGGTTTGGCACTAATGAAAAACTGTTTTTT. V usage is TRBV24-1 and J usage is TRBJ1-4; D ambiguous. CDR1 and CDR2 from the germline V gene are KGHDR and SFDVKD. The CDR3 has 15 amino acids. V lost 7 bases and J 2 bases, leaving 13 bases between the germline ends.

This clone was seen more than once but under ten times. CDR3 DNA sequence: TGCAGTGCTAGTCCCAGGGACGAGCAGTACTTC. Its translation: CSASPRDEQYF. The rearrangement uses TRBV20-1 and TRBJ2-7; D perhaps matches TRBD1 (5 bases). This CDR3 is built from 11 residues. The V gene's germline CDR1 is DFQATT and CDR2 SNEGSKA (reference sequence). Trimming left V 3 bases short and J 5 bases short, with 8 bases between.

As DNA, the CDR3 is TGTGCCAGCACTAATTACCTTCTTGGGGGGACTGAAGCTTTCTTT. It translates to CASTNYLLGGTEAFF. The genes are TRBV6-5 and TRBJ1-1, with D maybe TRBD1 (5 bases). The CDR3 is made up of 15 amino acids. Trimming cost V 7 bases and J 5 bases, with 20 bases left between them. From germline, CDR1 is MNHEY and CDR2 SVGAGI.

This clone was seen a single time. The chain has TRBV3-1 (or the pseudogene TRBV3-2) and TRBJ2-2; 13 nucleotides line up with TRBD2. CDR1 and CDR2 from the germline V gene are LGHDT and YNNKEL (reference sequence). V was clipped by 5 bases and J by 2 bases; unmatched bases: 5. CDR3 length equals 17 residues. The CDR3 spells CASSFGLAGANTGELFF. CDR3 bases: TGTGCCAGCAGCTTTGGACTAGCGGGGGCCAACACCGGGGAGCTGTTTTTT.

The CDR3 bases are TGTGCCAGCAGCGTAGAGGGGGTTGGATCACCCCTCCACTTT. Translated, it gives CASSVEGVGSPLHF. This chain joins TRBV9 and TRBJ1-6, with a weak D call TRBD1 (6 bases). Germline loops: CDR1 SGDLS, CDR2 YYNGEE. Trimming cost V 0 bases and J 10 bases, with 11 bases left between them. The CDR3 loop spans 14 amino acids.

This chain uses TRBV2 with TRBJ2-7; TRBD2 might be the D (5 bases). Germline V gives CDR1 SNHLY, CDR2 FYNNEI. Trimming took off 6 bases at V and 4 bases at J, with 10 bases between the two ends. CDR3 length: 12 residues. This CDR3 reads CASRETIYEQYF. The CDR3 region has the DNA TGTGCCAGCAGGGAGACTATTTACGAGCAGTACTTC.

This clone was picked up many times. Here the CDR3 reads CASAPSLRRNSPLHF. The CDR3 DNA sequence: TGTGCCAGTGCTCCTTCCCTCAGGAGGAATTCACCCCTCCACTTT. The rearrangement uses TRBV19 and TRBJ1-6; no definite D call. This CDR3 has 15 residues. Germline V gene sequence: CDR1 LNHDA, CDR2 SQIVND (reference sequence). V lost 8 bases and J lost 7, with 18 bases in between. Looking up the rest from reference TRBV19 and TRBJ1-6 gives the full variable domain: DGGITQSPKYLFRKEGQNVTLSCEQNLNHDAMYWYRQDPGQGLRLIYYSQIVNDFQKGDIAEGYSVSREKKESFPLTVTSAQKNPTAFYLCASAPSLRRNSPLHFGNGTRLTVT.

The chain has TRBV4-1 and TRBJ2-3; TRBD1 agrees at 7 bases. The CDR3 consists of 16 residues. V lost 2 bases and J lost 4; bases outside the gene matches: 9. Germline loops: CDR1 MGHRA, CDR2 YSYEKL. In DNA form, the CDR3 reads TGCGCCAGCAGCCAAAACAGGGGAAGGGACCCAGATACGCAGTATTTT. Residues: CASSQNRGRDPDTQYF.

This chain links TRBV9 with TRBJ2-7, with a tentative D call TRBD1 (6 bases). Per germline, CDR1 SGDLS and CDR2 YYNGEE. V dropped 2 bases and J dropped 2 bases, with 11 bases sitting between them. This CDR3 region has 14 residues. This CDR3 is CASSVSQGPYEQYF. CDR3 DNA sequence: TGTGCCAGCAGCGTGTCTCAGGGGCCCTACGAGCAGTACTTC.

The rearrangement links TRBV3-1 (or the pseudogene TRBV3-2) to TRBJ2-7; a possible D gene is TRBD2 (6 bases). The length of the CDR3 is 13 residues. CDR1 and CDR2 from the germline V gene are LGHDT and YNNKEL (reference sequence). Trimming left V 1 base short and J 3 bases short, with 7 bases between. CDR3 nucleotides: TGTGCCAGCAGCCAAGGGGGGGACTACGAGCAGTACTTC. It specifies CASSQGGDYEQYF.

The V and J genes are TRBV5-6 and TRBJ2-7; D is unclear. V lost 2 bases and J 3 bases, leaving 15 bases between the germline ends. Germline V gene data show CDR1 as SGHDT and CDR2 as YYEEEE. This CDR3 has 15 amino acids. The CDR3 region has the DNA TGTGCCAGCAGCTTATACAGCCCCATAGACTACGAGCAGTACTTC. Translated: CASSLYSPIDYEQYF. Together with reference TRBV5-6 and TRBJ2-7, the CDR3 gives the full variable domain: DAGVTQSPTHLIKTRGQQVTLRCSPKSGHDTVSWYQQALGQGPQFIFQYYEEEERQRGNFPDRFSGHQFPNYSSELNVNALLLGDSALYLCASSLYSPIDYEQYFGPGTRLTVT.

This clone was seen only a few times. The chain links TRBV7-9 to TRBJ1-6, with D hard to call. The CDR3 runs to 16 residues. Germline V gene lookup returns CDR1 SEHNR and CDR2 FQNEAQ (reference sequence). Trimming cost V 1 base and J 12 bases, with 19 bases left between them. Written as DNA, the CDR3 is TGTGCCAGCAGCTTAGAGCCGTCGGGAACCCTGGGACCCCTCCACTTT. Protein sequence: CASSLEPSGTLGPLHF. The complete variable domain, with remaining parts taken from reference TRBV7-9 and TRBJ1-6, reads DTGVSQNPRHKITKRGQNVTFRCDPISEHNRLYWYRQTLGQGPEFLTYFQNEAQLEKSRLLSDRFSAERPKGSFSTLEIQRTEQGDSAMYLCASSLEPSGTLGPLHFGNGTRLTVT.

This chain joins TRBV7-3 and TRBJ1-1; D call uncertain. The CDR3 has 13 residues. The germline V and J ends were trimmed by 5 bases and 7 bases, with 14 bases remaining between them. Germline assignment: CDR1 SGHTA and CDR2 FQGTGA. DNA of the CDR3: TGTGCCAGCAGCCTAAGTCCCGGCGGTGAAGCTTTCTTT. This encodes CASSLSPGGEAFF.

V gene TRBV5-1 combines with J gene TRBJ2-1; 8 bases fit TRBD2. The ends lost 7 bases at V and 7 bases at J; junction bases unmatched: 13. Germline CDR1 reads SGHRS; CDR2 reads YFSETQ. The CDR3 is 15 residues long. The CDR3 here is CASERVAGGLNEQFF. The CDR3 nucleotides read TGCGCCAGCGAAAGGGTGGCGGGGGGTCTAAATGAGCAGTTCTTC.